Each of the 27 T cell receptor beta chains below was sequenced from the same sample in a study of CD8+ T cells in alopecia areata. Extraction and reverse transcription of RNA yielded cDNA as the sequencing template. Repertoires were generated with immunoSEQ multiplex PCR, while TCRdb's copy carries only in-frame clones and drops some. The sample yields roughly 150,000 clones, roughly 62% seen once. The sample was CD4+ T cells sorted from blood, taken at week 0. The receptors originated from a human donor with alopecia areata.

The chain has TRBV27 and TRBJ2-1; D is uncertain. This CDR3 is built from 13 residues. The V gene's germline CDR1 is MNHEY and CDR2 SMNVEV (reference sequence). V lost 10 bases and J lost 6, with 16 bases in between. CDR3 region: CATTSRRANEQFF. Written as DNA, the CDR3 is TGTGCCACCACGAGTCGCCGCGCCAATGAGCAGTTCTTC.

This chain uses TRBV7-9 with TRBJ1-1; D is ambiguous. V dropped 3 bases and J dropped 4 bases, with 9 bases sitting between them. The CDR3 is 13 residues long. The germline gives CDR1 SEHNR, CDR2 FQNEAQ (reference sequence). CDR3 coding DNA: TGTGCCAGCAGCTTTCCGGGGATCACTGAAGCTTTCTTT. It is translated as CASSFPGITEAFF.

The rearrangement uses TRBV15 and TRBJ2-3; 9 bases are a match to TRBD1. The CDR3 contains 17 residues. J lost 6 bases, V lost 0 bases, and 10 bases had no gene match. Germline CDR1 and CDR2: LNHNV and YYDKDF (reference sequence). The CDR3 spells CATSRDRRGQGIDTQYF. Written as DNA, the CDR3 is TGTGCCACCAGCAGAGACCGACGTGGACAGGGGATTGATACGCAGTATTTT.

CDR3 bases: TGTGCCAGCAGCTCGCAGGGGACCCCCAATCAGCCCCAGCATTTT. Its translation is CASSSQGTPNQPQHF. This chain links TRBV7-2 with TRBJ1-5, with D maybe TRBD1 (6 bases). This CDR3 has 15 residues. The V end lost 4 bases, the J end lost 3 bases, and 13 bases lay between the germline ends. Germline V gene sequence: CDR1 SGHTA, CDR2 FQGNSA.

The CDR3, as DNA: TGTGCCATCAGTGGGGGACACGACGGAAACACTGAAGCTTTCTTT. Amino acids: CAISGGHDGNTEAFF. This chain connects TRBV10-3 to TRBJ1-1, with a weak D call TRBD1 (6 bases). Germline values: CDR1 ENHRY, CDR2 SYGVKD. V lost 4 bases, J lost 2 bases, and 14 bases lay in between. The CDR3 consists of 15 residues.

This clone was detected many times. The V gene is TRBV7-9, the J gene TRBJ2-1; D is perhaps TRBD1 (6 bases). V lost 5 bases to trimming and J lost 0 bases, with 17 bases between them. Germline CDR1 and CDR2: SEHNR and FQNEAQ (reference sequence). The CDR3 loop spans 17 amino acids. DNA of the CDR3: TGTGCCAGCAGCCCAAGTACACGGACAGTCTCCTACAATGAGCAGTTCTTC. Protein product: CASSPSTRTVSYNEQFF.

In its sample, this clone was seen many times. J is TRBJ1-2 and V is TRBV7-2; maybe TRBD1 (5 bases). The V gene lost 5 bases and the J gene lost 4 bases, with 17 bases spanning the gap. CDR1 SGHTA and CDR2 FQGNSA come from the germline V gene. This CDR3 region has 15 residues. Written as DNA, the CDR3 is TGTGCCAGCAGCCCCGGTATGGGAACAGGCTATGGCTACACCTTC. Translated: CASSPGMGTGYGYTF.

This clone was counted only a few times. This chain connects TRBV7-2 to TRBJ2-3; 8 bases line up with TRBD2. The CDR3 is 16 residues long. V shed 4 bases, J shed 5 bases, and the junction held 11 bases outside the gene matches. Germline V CDR1 and CDR2: SGHTA, FQGNSA. Written as DNA, the CDR3 is TGTGCCAGCAGCTCAGCGGTAGCGGGGCCACGAGATACGCAGTATTTT. This sequence encodes CASSSAVAGPRDTQYF.

In DNA form, the CDR3 reads TGCGCCAGCAGCCAACCGGACTTGGCCTATGGCTACACCTTC. Protein sequence: CASSQPDLAYGYTF. V and J are TRBV4-1 and TRBJ1-2, with D unclear. The CDR3 is 14 amino acids. The V gene lost 2 bases and the J gene lost 4 bases, with 11 bases spanning the gap. Germline assignment: CDR1 MGHRA and CDR2 YSYEKL.

V is TRBV7-2 and J is TRBJ1-3, with a tentative D call TRBD1 (6 bases). V lost 3 bases and J lost 2, with 8 bases in between. The CDR3 runs 14 residues. Germline V gene sequence: CDR1 SGHTA, CDR2 FQGNSA. DNA of the CDR3: TGTGCCAGCAGCTTGTCAGGGGCTGGAAACACCATATATTTT. Translation gives CASSLSGAGNTIYF.

This clone showed up just once. CDR3 coding DNA: TGCGCCAGCAGCTTGCGGTCTAGCGGGGGAACGACAGATACGCAGTATTTT. Amino acid sequence: CASSLRSSGGTTDTQYF. The J gene is TRBJ2-3, the V gene TRBV5-1; 10 nucleotides agree with TRBD2. Unmatched junction bases numbered 8, after V lost 1 base and J lost 3 bases. Looked up from germline, CDR1 is SGHRS and CDR2 is YFSETQ. The CDR3 has 17 residues.

J is TRBJ1-2 and V is TRBV27; TRBD1 aligns across 9 bases. The CDR3 runs to 17 residues. Per the germline V gene, CDR1 is MNHEY and CDR2 is SMNVEV (reference sequence). The J segment lost 0 bases and the V segment lost 4 bases, leaving 9 bases of the junction unmatched. The CDR3 is CASSSTGGQGSNYGYTF. The CDR3 nucleotides are TGTGCCAGCAGTTCTACAGGGGGCCAAGGGTCTAACTATGGCTACACCTTC.

This clone occurred many times. The chain recombines TRBV7-9 with TRBJ1-6; D unclear. The CDR3 loop spans 14 amino acids. The V gene's germline CDR1 is SEHNR and CDR2 FQNEAQ (reference sequence). Trimming stripped 5 bases from V and 10 bases from J, with 15 bases between. The CDR3 coding sequence is TGTGCCAGCAGCGCCCACATTGTAGGGTCACCCCTCCACTTT. Translated, it gives CASSAHIVGSPLHF.

The chain has TRBV7-9 and TRBJ2-5; unclear D gene. Trimming took off 2 bases at V and 2 bases at J, with 9 bases between the two ends. Germline assignment: CDR1 SEHNR and CDR2 FQNEAQ (reference sequence). The CDR3 spans 14 residues. CDR3 residues: CASSLSGQQETQYF. The CDR3 DNA sequence: TGTGCCAGCAGCTTATCCGGGCAGCAAGAGACCCAGTACTTC. The variable domain in full, with the rest retrieved from reference TRBV7-9 and TRBJ2-5, is DTGVSQNPRHKITKRGQNVTFRCDPISEHNRLYWYRQTLGQGPEFLTYFQNEAQLEKSRLLSDRFSAERPKGSFSTLEIQRTEQGDSAMYLCASSLSGQQETQYFGPGTRLLVL.

V gene TRBV5-5 combines with J gene TRBJ2-7; the D call may be TRBD1 or TRBD2 (5 bases each). Trimming took off 6 bases at V and 2 bases at J, with 12 bases between the two ends. The CDR3 contains 13 residues. Per the germline V gene, CDR1 is SGHKS and CDR2 is YYEKEE (reference sequence). The CDR3 protein is CASTGTRPYEQYF. The CDR3 DNA reads as TGTGCCAGCACCGGGACGCGGCCCTACGAGCAGTACTTC.

The chain uses TRBV30 and TRBJ1-5; unclear D gene. Between the trimmed V and J ends, which lost 5 bases and 2 bases, there was a span of 13 bases. Germline V lookup: CDR1 GTSNPN, CDR2 SVGIG (reference sequence). The CDR3 sequence is 14 residues long. The CDR3 DNA reads as TGTGCCTGGTCCCAAACCGGGGGCAATCAGCCCCAGCATTTT. Residues: CAWSQTGGNQPQHF.

V is TRBV27 and J is TRBJ1-2; D not certain. The CDR3 covers 13 residues. V was shortened by 2 bases and J by 8 bases, with 12 bases between the two germline ends. Germline V gene sequence: CDR1 MNHEY, CDR2 SMNVEV (reference sequence). The CDR3 DNA sequence: TGTGCCAGCAGTTTAGAGGGAGTTAGGGGCTACACCTTC. Its protein is CASSLEGVRGYTF.

This clone was picked up a small number of times. The J gene is TRBJ1-2, the V gene TRBV30; D is undetermined. This CDR3 is 14 amino acids long. Germline CDR1 and CDR2: GTSNPN and SVGIG (reference sequence). The V and J ends lost 1 base and 0 bases respectively, with 9 bases between them. CDR3 region: CAWSGPVANYGYTF. The DNA of the CDR3 is TGTGCCTGGAGTGGGCCGGTAGCTAACTATGGCTACACCTTC.

V is TRBV6-5 and J is TRBJ2-6; D assignment may be TRBD1 or TRBD2 (5 bases each). V shed 6 bases and J shed 4 bases, with 10 bases lying between them. Germline values: CDR1 MNHEY, CDR2 SVGAGI. The CDR3 contains 14 residues. The CDR3 is CASRQGAGANVLTF. CDR3 nucleotide sequence: TGTGCCAGCAGGCAGGGAGCCGGGGCCAACGTCCTGACTTTC.

The chain joins TRBV7-9 to TRBJ2-1; 8 nucleotides agree with TRBD2. Germline V gives CDR1 SEHNR, CDR2 FQNEAQ (reference sequence). The CDR3 length is 16 residues. The J segment lost 4 bases and the V segment lost 4 bases, leaving 9 bases of the junction unmatched. The CDR3 DNA reads TGTGCCAGCAGCTCCATCCAGCGGGGGTCTTACAATGAGCAGTTCTTC. Translation: CASSSIQRGSYNEQFF.

V gene TRBV7-9 combines with J gene TRBJ1-6; D is ambiguous. V lost 1 base and J 7 bases, leaving 11 bases between the germline ends. The CDR3 runs to 15 residues. Germline assignment: CDR1 SEHNR and CDR2 FQNEAQ (reference sequence). CDR3 nucleotide sequence: TGTGCCAGCAGCTTAGGTAGCGTTGGGAATTCACCCCTCCACTTT. This sequence encodes CASSLGSVGNSPLHF.

This clone was seen more than once but under ten times. Other nucleotide sequences in the sample specify the same CDR3. This chain links TRBV30 with TRBJ1-4, with 7 bases lining up with TRBD1. CDR3 length: 13 amino acids. V was clipped by 3 bases and J by 5 bases; unmatched bases: 3. The germline gives CDR1 GTSNPN, CDR2 SVGIG (reference sequence). For the CDR3, the DNA is TGTGCCTGGAGCGAACAGGGGAATGAAAAACTGTTTTTT. Protein sequence: CAWSEQGNEKLFF.

The chain carries TRBV19 and TRBJ1-1; D is perhaps TRBD1 (6 bases). V lost 1 base, J lost 5 bases, and 11 bases lay in between. The CDR3 spans 14 residues. Germline lookup yields CDR1 LNHDA and CDR2 SQIVND (reference sequence). This CDR3 reads CASSIGPQGTEAFF. CDR3 in DNA: TGTGCCAGTAGTATAGGCCCGCAGGGGACTGAAGCTTTCTTT. Full variable domain (missing parts from reference TRBV19 and TRBJ1-1): DGGITQSPKYLFRKEGQNVTLSCEQNLNHDAMYWYRQDPGQGLRLIYYSQIVNDFQKGDIAEGYSVSREKKESFPLTVTSAQKNPTAFYLCASSIGPQGTEAFFGQGTRLTVV.

This clone occurred once. J is TRBJ1-3 and V is TRBV23-1; D remains ambiguous. Being an ORF, TRBV23-1 has a function that is uncertain. This CDR3 spans 17 amino acids. Trimming took 2 bases from V and 0 from J, leaving 14 bases between them. The DNA of the CDR3 is TGCGCCAGCAGTCAAGAACCTCCGGGGTGCTCTGGAAACACCATATATTTT. Its translation is CASSQEPPGCSGNTIYF.

The chain uses TRBV9 and TRBJ2-1; D may be TRBD1 (6 bases). The CDR3 totals 11 residues. Looked up from germline, CDR1 is SGDLS and CDR2 is YYNGEE. DNA for the CDR3: TGTGCGTCCGGGACAAACAATGAGCAGTTCTTC. It encodes CASGTNNEQFF.

The V call is TRBV2, the J call TRBJ1-3; unclear D gene. The germline CDR1 and CDR2 sequences are SNHLY and FYNNEI. V dropped 7 bases and J dropped 0 bases, with 7 bases sitting between them. This CDR3 is built from 13 residues. The CDR3 DNA reads TGTGCCAGCAAATTAAGCTCTGGAAACACCATATATTTT. It is translated as CASKLSSGNTIYF.

The sample holds a few counts of this clone. The gene calls are TRBV7-2 and TRBJ2-7, with a weak D call TRBD2 (5 bases). The CDR3 is 14 amino acids. Germline CDR1 is SGHTA and CDR2 is FQGNSA. V was pared by 5 bases and J by 2 bases, with 13 bases between. The CDR3 here is CASSEDYGAYEQYF. The CDR3 DNA reads as TGTGCCAGCAGCGAAGACTACGGGGCCTACGAGCAGTACTTC. The full variable domain, completed using reference TRBV7-2 and TRBJ2-7, is GAGVSQSPSNKVTEKGKDVELRCDPISGHTALYWYRQSLGQGLEFLIYFQGNSAPDKSGLPSDRFSAERTGGSVSTLTIQRTQQEDSAVYLCASSEDYGAYEQYFGPGTRLTVT.